The 3 T cell receptor beta chains listed next were all sequenced from one sample in a study of blood T cell repertoires in COVID-19. Produced via immunoSEQ multiplex PCR; TCRdb's table is partial and in-frame only. The sample includes 300,000 to 350,000 clones, 75% to 90% of them seen just once. Sequenced sample: peripheral blood. These receptors were collected from a man aged 18 to 35 with active or convalescent COVID-19.

The genes are TRBV2 and TRBJ2-3, with 13 bases identical to TRBD2. This CDR3 spans 17 amino acids. CDR1 is SNHLY and CDR2 is FYNNEI in the germline V gene. With 2 bases clipped from V and 4 bases from J, the junction kept 6 bases outside the gene matches. The CDR3 DNA is TGTGCCAGCAGTGAACAGCGGACTAGCGGGAGCTCAGATACGCAGTATTTT. As protein: CASSEQRTSGSSDTQYF.

The CDR3 nucleotides read TGTGCCAGCAGCCAAGATTATGGGCTAGCGGGATTAAGTGAGCAGTTCTTC. This gives the protein CASSQDYGLAGLSEQFF. The chain recombines TRBV3-1 (or the pseudogene TRBV3-2) with TRBJ2-1; 9 bases line up with TRBD2. The CDR3 totals 17 residues. In germline, CDR1 is LGHDT, CDR2 YNNKEL (reference sequence). V trimming: 0 bases; J trimming: 9 bases; junction bases outside the gene matches: 12.

The chain recombines TRBV13 with TRBJ1-1; no clear D. The CDR3 is 15 amino acids. Germline V gene data show CDR1 as PRHDT and CDR2 as FYEKMQ (reference sequence). Trimming left V 5 bases short and J 5 bases short, with 18 bases between. The CDR3 region has the DNA TGTGCCAGCAGCGCTACACCGAACGGGGAGACTGAAGCTTTCTTT. Protein product: CASSATPNGETEAFF.